This TCR beta chain came from a study of shared clonotypes between healthy human individuals. Study-level findings and limits: Clonotypes not shared had lower generation probabilities than those common to all four donors. The low donor count limited represented genetic and exposure-history diversity.

CDR3 length equals 17 residues. Trimming cost V 2 bases and J 1 base; bases outside gene matches: 8. Per the germline V gene, CDR1 is ENHRY and CDR2 is SYGVKD. Notes on this clone: Its antigen is not identified.

The deep-level immunoSEQ assay was used. Sequencing was performed with immunoSEQ multiplex PCR; in TCRdb, only in-frame clones are kept and a portion is missing. The sample contains about 2 million clones, over 85% of which appear only once. Terminally differentiated effector memory CD45RA+ cells were excluded from the naive CD8 cells, which were CD45RO-negative and positively selected for CCR7. The donors, all of them Caucasian adults, lived in Nashville, Tennessee. The sequence was obtained from a man between 18 and 35 years old in good health. Sequenced: naive CD8+ T cells sorted from blood. This rearrangement joins TRBV10-3 to TRBJ2-5, with TRBD2 matching 9 bases. The CDR3 region has the DNA TGTGCCATCAGTGAGACTAGCGGGCGCTTAGTCCAAGAGACCCAGTACTTC. Translating gives CAISETSGRLVQETQYF.